This T cell receptor beta chain was documented in a study of cytomegalovirus exposure and HLA in healthy donors. Primers included in the PCR were 60 Vbeta and 13 Jbeta primers. The table came from immunoSEQ multiplex PCR; TCRdb's copy has only in-frame clones and leaves some out. The profile shows almost 200,000 clones, about 76% of them singletons. Germline trimming cut 8 bases from V and 3 bases from J; bases unmatched to any gene: 6. From germline, CDR1 is MNHEY and CDR2 SVGAGI. The CDR3 runs 14 residues. The chain combines TRBV6-5 with TRBJ2-5, with 10 nucleotides matching TRBD2. Sequencing used PBMCs. The origin of this receptor is a male donor in good health and CMV-seropositive. CDR3 nucleotides: TGTGCCAGCCAGCGGGGGGGTATAAAAGAGACCCAGTACTTC. Amino acid sequence: CASQRGGIKETQYF.